The 23 T cell receptor beta chains below all came from one sample that was sequenced in a study of identifying expanded T cells in peripheral blood. Libraries were prepared by immunoSEQ multiplex PCR; TCRdb keeps only in-frame clonotypes and omits some of them. This table has roughly 84,000 clones, around nine tenths appearing once. Sequenced sample: blood. These receptors came from a person aged 18 to 75 in good health.

The V gene is TRBV19, the J gene TRBJ1-5; D remains unclear. The CDR3 totals 14 residues. Germline assignment: CDR1 LNHDA and CDR2 SQIVND (reference sequence). V lost 4 bases, J lost 3 bases, and 10 bases lay in between. The CDR3 bases are TGTGCCAGTAGTAAATCACACCCCAATCAGCCCCAGCATTTT. Its translation: CASSKSHPNQPQHF.

V is TRBV25-1 and J is TRBJ1-2, with D unclear. Germline CDR1 MGHDK, CDR2 SYGVNS. V gave up 4 bases and J gave up 2 bases, with 8 bases separating them. The CDR3 contains 13 residues. CDR3 amino acids: CASSAVANYGYTF. The CDR3 DNA is TGTGCCAGCAGTGCTGTGGCCAACTATGGCTACACCTTC.

V is TRBV7-2 and J is TRBJ2-3; either TRBD1 or TRBD2 may supply D (5 bases each). In germline, CDR1 is SGHTA, CDR2 FQGNSA. The CDR3 extends over 14 amino acids. V shed 5 bases and J shed 4 bases, with 13 bases lying between them. CDR3 sequence reads: CASSPGAAADTQYF. As DNA, the CDR3 is TGTGCCAGCAGCCCCGGGGCCGCGGCAGATACGCAGTATTTT. Full variable domain (missing parts from reference TRBV7-2 and TRBJ2-3): GAGVSQSPSNKVTEKGKDVELRCDPISGHTALYWYRQSLGQGLEFLIYFQGNSAPDKSGLPSDRFSAERTGGSVSTLTIQRTQQEDSAVYLCASSPGAAADTQYFGPGTRLTVL.

The chain links TRBV5-1 to TRBJ1-1, with TRBD1 matching 7 bases. V gave up 2 bases and J gave up 0 bases; unmatched junction bases: 7. Germline V lookup: CDR1 SGHRS, CDR2 YFSETQ. CDR3 length: 16 amino acids. CDR3 protein: CASSFRTGAVNTEAFF. The CDR3 DNA sequence: TGCGCCAGCAGCTTCAGGACAGGAGCGGTGAACACTGAAGCTTTCTTT.

The rearrangement joins TRBV20-1 to TRBJ2-5; D not resolved. Germline CDR1 and CDR2: DFQATT and SNEGSKA (reference sequence). V gave up 3 bases and J gave up 1 base, with 3 bases separating them. The CDR3 runs 11 residues. The CDR3 DNA sequence: TGCAGTGCTAGCGGCCAAGAGACCCAGTACTTC. This encodes CSASGQETQYF.

The chain employs TRBV2 and TRBJ2-7; 8 bases are shared with TRBD1. J gave up 4 bases and V 8 bases, and 10 bases lay outside the gene matches. The CDR3 spans 14 residues. The germline CDR1 and CDR2 sequences are SNHLY and FYNNEI. Written as DNA, the CDR3 is TGTGCCAGCGTTACCGGGACAGGATCTTACGAGCAGTACTTC. Amino acids: CASVTGTGSYEQYF. The variable domain in full, completed from reference TRBV2 and TRBJ2-7, reads EPEVTQTPSHQVTQMGQEVILRCVPISNHLYFYWYRQILGQKVEFLVSFYNNEISEKSEIFDDQFSVERPDGSNFTLKIRSTKLEDSAMYFCASVTGTGSYEQYFGPGTRLTVT.

This chain joins TRBV28 and TRBJ1-4; D perhaps matches TRBD1 (5 bases). V lost 5 bases, J lost 3 bases, and 13 bases lay in between. The CDR3 extends over 15 amino acids. Germline V gives CDR1 MDHEN, CDR2 SYDVKM. CDR3 in amino acids: CASSPQAGANEKLFF. The CDR3 DNA sequence: TGTGCCAGCAGTCCACAGGCCGGGGCTAATGAAAAACTGTTTTTT.

The J gene is TRBJ2-5, the V gene TRBV9, with D perhaps matching TRBD1 or TRBD2 (5 bases each). The germline gives CDR1 SGDLS, CDR2 YYNGEE. This CDR3 comprises 16 residues. Trimming cost V 4 bases and J 5 bases, with 21 bases left between them. The CDR3 sequence: CASSPHPGTPRETQYF. As DNA, the CDR3 is TGTGCCAGCAGCCCCCACCCCGGGACGCCTCGGGAGACCCAGTACTTC.

The chain employs TRBV5-1 and TRBJ1-2; possible D gene TRBD1, 6 bases. V lost 4 bases, J lost 6 bases, and 16 bases lay in between. Germline CDR1 and CDR2: SGHRS and YFSETQ. CDR3 length: 14 residues. The CDR3 reads CASSIETGSDGYTF. CDR3 sequence (DNA): TGCGCCAGCAGCATTGAGACAGGTAGCGATGGCTACACCTTC.

V gene TRBV6-1 combines with J gene TRBJ1-3; no clear D. CDR1 MNHNS and CDR2 SASEGT come from the germline V gene. V lost 1 base to trimming and J lost 0 bases, with 22 bases between them. The CDR3 has 20 amino acids. The CDR3 reads CASSEEWLGGGPRSGNTIYF. DNA of the CDR3: TGTGCCAGCAGTGAAGAGTGGCTTGGTGGAGGGCCACGCTCTGGAAACACCATATATTTT.

The chain carries TRBV15 and TRBJ1-6, with D unclear. CDR1 and CDR2 from the germline V gene are LNHNV and YYDKDF (reference sequence). This CDR3 contains 15 residues. V shed 5 bases and J shed 7 bases, with 15 bases lying between them. For the CDR3, the DNA is TGTGCCACCAGCGTTCGATCTGGACCCAATTCACCCCTCCACTTT. Protein: CATSVRSGPNSPLHF.

The CDR3 bases are TGTGCCAGCAGTTTACCCCGGACAGGGTACGATGAGCAGTTCTTC. Amino acid sequence: CASSLPRTGYDEQFF. The V call is TRBV28, the J call TRBJ2-1, with 8 bases fitting TRBD1. With V trimmed by 2 bases and J by 8 bases, 8 bases remained unmatched. This CDR3 comprises 15 residues. Germline-derived CDR1 and CDR2 are MDHEN and SYDVKM.

This chain joins TRBV5-4 and TRBJ2-3; 7 nucleotides match TRBD1. Germline CDR1 SGHNT, CDR2 YYREEE (reference sequence). The J segment lost 0 bases and the V segment lost 4 bases, leaving 8 bases of the junction unmatched. This CDR3 has 16 amino acids. CDR3 coding DNA: TGTGCCAGCAGCCCCGGGGACAGTCCTAGCACAGATACGCAGTATTTT. Its protein product is CASSPGDSPSTDTQYF.

J is TRBJ1-2 and V is TRBV18; possibly TRBD1 for D (5 bases). In germline, CDR1 is KGHSH, CDR2 LQKENI. This CDR3 is 13 amino acids long. Trimming removed 2 bases from V and 6 bases from J, with 10 bases in between. Here the CDR3 DNA reads TGTGCCAGCTCACCAGGGCAGGGCGATGGCTACACCTTC. Its protein product is CASSPGQGDGYTF.

The V call is TRBV6-1, the J call TRBJ1-2; a possible D gene is TRBD1 (6 bases). V was cut by 3 bases and J by 6 bases, with 11 bases left in between. From germline, CDR1 is MNHNS and CDR2 SASEGT. This CDR3 spans 13 amino acids. CDR3 in DNA: TGTGCCAGCAGTGAGAGGGGGGAGGATGGCTACACCTTC. It is translated as CASSERGEDGYTF.

This chain connects TRBV19 to TRBJ1-2; 7 nucleotides agree with TRBD1. Germline assignment: CDR1 LNHDA and CDR2 SQIVND (reference sequence). J lost 0 bases, V lost 4 bases, and 2 bases had no gene match. This CDR3 spans 14 amino acids. The CDR3 nucleotides read TGTGCCAGTAGTAGGGACAGCGCTAACTATGGCTACACCTTC. Its translation is CASSRDSANYGYTF.

The rearrangement uses TRBV10-3 and TRBJ2-2, with D tentatively TRBD1 (5 bases). The CDR3 spans 16 residues. The V gene lost 0 bases and the J gene lost 7 bases, with 15 bases spanning the gap. Germline V lookup: CDR1 ENHRY, CDR2 SYGVKD. This CDR3 reads CAISESQGTSGGELFF. The CDR3 coding sequence is TGTGCCATCAGTGAGTCCCAGGGTACCTCAGGCGGGGAGCTGTTTTTT.

The chain carries TRBV7-5 and TRBJ2-4; the table names TRBD2, a call not compared with the DNA. TRBV7-5 is flagged as a pseudogene. The CDR3 length is 16 residues. CDR3 DNA sequence: TGTGTCAGAAGCTTAGAGGCTAGCGGACTCCAAAACATTCAGTACTTC. Residues: CVRSLEASGLQNIQYF.

The gene calls are TRBV9 and TRBJ1-3, with D unresolved. The germline V gene encodes CDR1 SGDLS and CDR2 YYNGEE. The CDR3 sequence is 14 residues long. Trimming cost V 7 bases and J 0 bases, with 11 bases left between them. CDR3 residues: CASGKSSSGNTIYF. The DNA for the CDR3 is TGTGCCAGCGGAAAGTCGAGCTCTGGAAACACCATATATTTT.

V is TRBV2 and J is TRBJ1-4; weak D call: TRBD1 (5 bases). Trimming left V 6 bases short and J 8 bases short, with 16 bases between. CDR1 SNHLY and CDR2 FYNNEI come from the germline V gene. The CDR3 loop spans 14 amino acids. CDR3 DNA: TGTGCCAGCAGAGCGGACACCAGACGGGAAAAACTGTTTTTT. Protein: CASRADTRREKLFF.

V is TRBV19 and J is TRBJ1-2, with TRBD1 matching 9 bases. The V gene's germline CDR1 is LNHDA and CDR2 SQIVND (reference sequence). The CDR3 runs 16 residues. V shed 6 bases and J 8 bases; nucleotides not matched to a gene: 16. CDR3 protein: CASSLRPGQGIGGYTF. The CDR3 coding sequence is TGTGCCAGTAGCCTGCGACCGGGACAGGGCATCGGAGGCTACACCTTC.

The chain joins TRBV10-1 to TRBJ1-2, with D hard to call. Trimming took off 3 bases at V and 2 bases at J, with 7 bases between the two ends. Germline values: CDR1 WNHNN, CDR2 SYGVQD (reference sequence). The length of the CDR3 is 13 residues. For the CDR3, the DNA is TGCGCCAGCAGTGAAGGCGGGAACTATGGCTACACCTTC. Translation gives CASSEGGNYGYTF.

The V gene is TRBV10-2, the J gene TRBJ2-5; the D call may be TRBD1 or TRBD2 (5 bases each). Germline loops: CDR1 WSHSY, CDR2 SAAADI. This CDR3 has 15 residues. The ends were cut back, 6 bases at V and 5 bases at J, with 19 bases in the middle. CDR3 region: CASSDGRGRSETQYF. CDR3 coding DNA: TGCGCCAGCAGCGATGGACGGGGCCGGAGTGAGACCCAGTACTTC.